This entry features one TCR beta chain sequence. Its antigen remains unidentified. The CDR3 has 13 amino acids. Looked up from germline, CDR1 is KGHSH and CDR2 is LQKENI. V was pared by 2 bases and J by 5 bases, with 7 bases between. The data belong to a study of cytomegalovirus exposure and HLA in healthy donors. Findings of the study overall: Prior analysis indicated that the majority of TCR beta V segments exhibited productivity approximately 87% or approximately 30% of the time. Being indistinguishable, some V segments were excluded, TRBV6-2 and TRBV6-3 among them.

The PCR made use of 60 Vbeta and 13 Jbeta primers. Repertoires were generated with immunoSEQ multiplex PCR, while TCRdb's copy carries only in-frame clones and drops some. The sample has about 150,000 clones; 79% are singletons. The source is a man aged 25-45 years in good health and CMV-seropositive. The chain employs TRBV18 and TRBJ1-5; no clear D. Sample: PBMCs. CDR3 in DNA: TGTGCCAGCTCACCAGGGCGGGATCAGCCCCAGCATTTT. Its translation is CASSPGRDQPQHF.